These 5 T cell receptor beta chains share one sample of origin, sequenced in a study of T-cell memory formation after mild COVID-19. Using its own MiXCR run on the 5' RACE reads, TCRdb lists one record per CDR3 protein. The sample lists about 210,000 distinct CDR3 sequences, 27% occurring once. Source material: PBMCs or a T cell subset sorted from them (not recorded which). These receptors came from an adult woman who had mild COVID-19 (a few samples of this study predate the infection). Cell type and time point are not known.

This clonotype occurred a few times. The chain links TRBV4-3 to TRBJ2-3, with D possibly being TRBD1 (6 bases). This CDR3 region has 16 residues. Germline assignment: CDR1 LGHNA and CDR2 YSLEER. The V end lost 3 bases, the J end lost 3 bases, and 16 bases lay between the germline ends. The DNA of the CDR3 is TGCGCCAGCAGCCAGATTGGGGGCGCGGGTACAGATACGCAGTATTTT. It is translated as CASSQIGGAGTDTQYF.

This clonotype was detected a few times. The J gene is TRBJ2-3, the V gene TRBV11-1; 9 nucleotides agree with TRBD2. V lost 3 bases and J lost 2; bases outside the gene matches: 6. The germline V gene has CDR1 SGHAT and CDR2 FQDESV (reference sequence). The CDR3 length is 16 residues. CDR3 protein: CASSFSAGGHTDTQYF. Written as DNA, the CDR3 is TGTGCCAGCAGCTTCTCGGCGGGAGGGCACACAGATACGCAGTATTTT.

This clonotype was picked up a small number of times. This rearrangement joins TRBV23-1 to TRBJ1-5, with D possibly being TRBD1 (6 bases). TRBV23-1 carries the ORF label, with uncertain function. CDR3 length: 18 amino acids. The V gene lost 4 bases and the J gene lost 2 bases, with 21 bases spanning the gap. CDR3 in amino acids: CASSPWGGGCLGNQPQHF. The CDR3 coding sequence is TGCGCCAGCAGTCCCTGGGGCGGGGGCTGCCTGGGCAATCAGCCCCAGCATTTT.

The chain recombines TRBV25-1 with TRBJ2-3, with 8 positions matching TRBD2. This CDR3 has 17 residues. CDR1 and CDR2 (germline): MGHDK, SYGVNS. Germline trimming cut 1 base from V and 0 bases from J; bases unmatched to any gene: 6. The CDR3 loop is CASSESTSGLSTDTQYF. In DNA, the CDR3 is TGTGCCAGCAGTGAATCCACTAGCGGACTCAGCACAGATACGCAGTATTTT.

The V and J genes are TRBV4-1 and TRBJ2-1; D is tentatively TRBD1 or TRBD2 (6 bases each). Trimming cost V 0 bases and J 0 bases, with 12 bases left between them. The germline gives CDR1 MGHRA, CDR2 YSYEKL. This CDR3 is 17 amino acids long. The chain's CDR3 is CASSQDVADSSYNEQFF. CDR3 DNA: TGCGCCAGCAGCCAAGACGTAGCGGACAGCTCCTACAATGAGCAGTTCTTC.